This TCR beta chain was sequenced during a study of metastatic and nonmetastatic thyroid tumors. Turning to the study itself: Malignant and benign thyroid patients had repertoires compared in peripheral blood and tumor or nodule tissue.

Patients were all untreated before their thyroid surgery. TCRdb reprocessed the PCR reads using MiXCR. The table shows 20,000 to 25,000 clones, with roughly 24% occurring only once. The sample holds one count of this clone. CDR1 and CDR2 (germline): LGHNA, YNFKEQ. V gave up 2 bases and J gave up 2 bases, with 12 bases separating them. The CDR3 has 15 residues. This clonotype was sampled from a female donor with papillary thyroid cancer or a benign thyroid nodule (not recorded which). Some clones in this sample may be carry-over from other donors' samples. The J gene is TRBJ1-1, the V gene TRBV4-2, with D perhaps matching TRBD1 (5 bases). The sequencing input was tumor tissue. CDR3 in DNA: TGTGCCAGCAGCCAATCAGCGGGGGATAACACTGAAGCTTTCTTT. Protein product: CASSQSAGDNTEAFF.